This T cell receptor beta chain was found in a study of blood T cell repertoires in COVID-19. Study in general: The analysed material was cDNA or gDNA that came from T cells, B-cell-depleted T cells, or PBMCs.

Participant ages covered about 18 to 89 years across 24 US areas. The study counted Cohort 3 donors as recovered given two negative PCRs, clearance, or symptom resolution. Methods used by the authors: Reference gene primers were amplified, and this amplification served to estimate nucleated cell counts. Sequencing was performed with immunoSEQ multiplex PCR; in TCRdb, only in-frame clones are kept and a portion is missing. V, J and clone size are taken as reported in that table, and D and trimming were inferred from the DNA itself. The sample consists of 450,000 to 600,000 clones, about nine tenths of them appearing once. Trimming took 0 bases from V and 14 from J, leaving 11 bases between them. This CDR3 has 13 residues. CDR1 and CDR2 from the germline V gene are LGHNA and YNFKEQ.

The V and J genes are TRBV4-2 and TRBJ1-6, with D uncertain. This TCR derives from a young woman who had recovered from COVID-19. Sequencing was carried out using PBMCs or T cells enriched from blood (not recorded which). This chain's CDR3 is CASSQDSGFSLHF. For the CDR3, the DNA is TGTGCCAGCAGCCAAGATAGCGGGTTTTCCCTCCACTTT.